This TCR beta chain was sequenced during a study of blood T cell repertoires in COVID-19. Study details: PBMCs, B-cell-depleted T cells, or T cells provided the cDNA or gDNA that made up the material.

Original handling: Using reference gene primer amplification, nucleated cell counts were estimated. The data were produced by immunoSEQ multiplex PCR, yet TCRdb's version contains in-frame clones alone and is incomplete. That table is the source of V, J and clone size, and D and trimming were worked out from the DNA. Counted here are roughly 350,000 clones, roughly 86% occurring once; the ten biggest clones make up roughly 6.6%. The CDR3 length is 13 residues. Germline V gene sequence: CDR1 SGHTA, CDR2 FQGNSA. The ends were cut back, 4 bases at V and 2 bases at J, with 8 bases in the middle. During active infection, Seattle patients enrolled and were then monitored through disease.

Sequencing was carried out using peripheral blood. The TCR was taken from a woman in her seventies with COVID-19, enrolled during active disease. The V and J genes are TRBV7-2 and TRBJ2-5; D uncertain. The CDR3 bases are TGTGCCAGCAGCTCGACTGCACAAGAGACCCAGTACTTC. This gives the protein CASSSTAQETQYF.